This T cell receptor beta chain was profiled in a study of T-cell memory formation after mild COVID-19. The CDR3 loop spans 16 amino acids. Germline CDR1 reads SEHNR; CDR2 reads FQNEAQ (reference sequence). The ends were cut back, 5 bases at V and 7 bases at J, with 18 bases in the middle. TCRdb reanalysed the 5' RACE reads using MiXCR and keeps one entry per CDR3 protein. The sample has 400,000 or so distinct CDR3 sequences; approximately 21% are singletons. The clonotype comes from an adult woman who had mild COVID-19 (a few samples of this study predate the infection). Cell type and time point are not known. The sequencing sample was made of PBMCs or a T cell subset sorted from them (not recorded which). The genes are TRBV7-9 and TRBJ1-6; maybe TRBD1 (5 bases). The CDR3 reads CASSQNSGTVNSPLHF. The DNA for the CDR3 is TGTGCCAGCAGCCAAAATTCCGGGACGGTGAATTCACCCCTCCACTTT.